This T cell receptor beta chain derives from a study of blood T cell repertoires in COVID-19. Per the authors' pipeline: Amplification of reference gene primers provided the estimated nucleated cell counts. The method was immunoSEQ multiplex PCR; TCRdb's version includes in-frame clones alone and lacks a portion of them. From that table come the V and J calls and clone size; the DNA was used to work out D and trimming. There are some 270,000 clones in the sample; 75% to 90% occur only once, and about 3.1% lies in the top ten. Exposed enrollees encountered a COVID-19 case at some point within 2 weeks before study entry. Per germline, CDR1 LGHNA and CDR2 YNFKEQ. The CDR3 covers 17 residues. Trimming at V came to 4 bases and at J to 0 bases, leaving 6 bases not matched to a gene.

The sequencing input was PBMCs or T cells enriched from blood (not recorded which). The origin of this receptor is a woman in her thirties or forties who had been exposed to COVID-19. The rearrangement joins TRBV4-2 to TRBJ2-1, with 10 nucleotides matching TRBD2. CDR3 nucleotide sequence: TGTGCCAGCAGCCCGAGCGAGCGGGGGGGCTCCTACAATGAGCAGTTCTTC. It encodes CASSPSERGGSYNEQFF.